This T cell receptor (beta chain) emerged from a study of cytomegalovirus exposure and HLA in healthy donors. Study at large: Within the Caucasian-associated ancestry cluster were about 81% of the roughly 400 genotyped donors.

The germline gives CDR1 MDHEN, CDR2 SYDVKM. This CDR3 spans 15 amino acids. Between the trimmed V and J ends, which lost 7 bases and 2 bases, there was a span of 18 bases. The PCR ran on 60 Vbeta and 13 Jbeta primers. Per the study methods: Later, some 79 million unique TCR beta chains were counted in an analysis, and about 10 million of them were shared. Profiled with immunoSEQ multiplex PCR; TCRdb holds only in-frame clones, not every one. V, J and clone size are those of that table, while D and trimming were read from the DNA. This table has 120,000 or so clones, roughly 80% appearing once. Sequenced material: PBMCs. The TCR comes from a middle-aged woman in good health and CMV-seropositive. V and J are TRBV28 and TRBJ2-7; TRBD2 might be the D (6 bases). The CDR3, as DNA: TGTGCCAGCACCACCGCGGCTAGCGCCACCTACGAGCAGTACTTC. Translating gives CASTTAASATYEQYF. Combining the CDR3 with reference TRBV28 and TRBJ2-7 gives the whole variable domain DVKVTQSSRYLVKRTGEKVFLECVQDMDHENMFWYRQDPGLGLRLIYFSYDVKMKEKGDIPEGYSVSREKKERFSLILESASTNQTSMYLCASTTAASATYEQYFGPGTRLTVT.